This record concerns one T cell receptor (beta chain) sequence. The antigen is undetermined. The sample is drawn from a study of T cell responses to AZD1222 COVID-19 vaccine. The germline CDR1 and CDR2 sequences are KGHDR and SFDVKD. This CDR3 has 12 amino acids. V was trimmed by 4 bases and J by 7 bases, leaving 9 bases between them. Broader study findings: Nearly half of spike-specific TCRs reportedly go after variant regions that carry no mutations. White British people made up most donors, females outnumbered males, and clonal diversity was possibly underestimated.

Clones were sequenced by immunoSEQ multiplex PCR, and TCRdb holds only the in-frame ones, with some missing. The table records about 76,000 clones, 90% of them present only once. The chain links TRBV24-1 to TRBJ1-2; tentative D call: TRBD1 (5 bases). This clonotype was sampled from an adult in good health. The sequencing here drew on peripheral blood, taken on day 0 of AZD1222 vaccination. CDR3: CATSDPRVGYTF. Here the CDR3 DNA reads TGTGCCACCAGTGACCCCAGGGTTGGCTACACCTTC.